What follows are 10 T cell receptor beta chains derived from one specimen sequenced in a study of cytomegalovirus exposure and HLA in healthy donors. The study ran its PCR with 60 Vbeta and 13 Jbeta primers. The data were produced by immunoSEQ multiplex PCR, yet TCRdb's version contains in-frame clones alone and is incomplete. The data show 170,000 or so clones, over 65% seen once. Sequenced sample: PBMCs. These receptors were obtained from a woman between 35 and 50 years old in good health and CMV-seronegative.

This clone was detected a few times. This chain uses TRBV5-6 with TRBJ1-4, with D possibly matching TRBD1 (6 bases). The V gene lost 5 bases and the J gene lost 8 bases, with 16 bases spanning the gap. CDR1 is SGHDT and CDR2 is YYEEEE in the germline V gene. This CDR3 is built from 14 residues. This chain's CDR3 is CASSLQGIGEKLFF. The CDR3 DNA follows: TGTGCCAGCAGTTTACAGGGAATTGGGGAAAAACTGTTTTTT.

The chain links TRBV9 to TRBJ2-7, with D tentatively TRBD2 (6 bases). The V gene lost 3 bases and the J gene lost 0 bases, with 10 bases spanning the gap. Germline assignment: CDR1 SGDLS and CDR2 YYNGEE. The CDR3 extends over 14 amino acids. The CDR3 loop reads CASSESSVSYEQYF. DNA of the CDR3: TGTGCCAGCAGCGAATCTAGCGTCTCCTACGAGCAGTACTTC.

The gene calls are TRBV27 and TRBJ1-6, with 9 bases identical to TRBD1. Germline CDR1 MNHEY, CDR2 SMNVEV (reference sequence). The V and J ends lost 7 bases and 7 bases, in that order; junction bases with no gene match: 8. The CDR3 has 15 amino acids. CDR3 sequence reads: CASTRTGAGNSPLHF. The CDR3, as DNA: TGTGCCAGCACCCGGACAGGGGCCGGAAATTCACCCCTCCACTTT.

This clone has just a few counts. The V gene is TRBV28, the J gene TRBJ1-2; perhaps TRBD1 as D (6 bases). Germline values: CDR1 MDHEN, CDR2 SYDVKM. This CDR3 is 12 amino acids long. The germline V and J ends were trimmed by 3 bases and 8 bases, with 10 bases remaining between them. The CDR3 region is CASSFQGRGYTF. CDR3 coding DNA: TGTGCCAGCAGTTTTCAGGGGAGAGGCTACACCTTC.

The chain combines TRBV9 with TRBJ1-1; the D is unclear. V was pared by 4 bases and J by 4 bases, with 8 bases between. The CDR3 totals 12 residues. CDR1 is SGDLS and CDR2 is YYNGEE in the germline V gene. This CDR3 is CASSYLRTEAFF. CDR3 nucleotide sequence: TGTGCCAGCAGCTACCTGCGCACTGAAGCTTTCTTT.

A few counts support this clone. The chain carries TRBV6-5 and TRBJ1-1; 7 bases line up with TRBD1. Germline CDR1 reads MNHEY; CDR2 reads SVGAGI. The CDR3 runs to 14 residues. V lost 9 bases, J lost 4 bases, and 11 bases stayed unmatched. For the CDR3, the DNA is TGTGCCAGTGACAGGGATCTGCAGGGCACTGAAGCTTTCTTT. Protein product: CASDRDLQGTEAFF.

The chain joins TRBV27 to TRBJ1-5; D not resolved. Trimming cost V 3 bases and J 2 bases, with 5 bases left between them. The CDR3 is 13 residues long. The V gene's germline CDR1 is MNHEY and CDR2 SMNVEV (reference sequence). In nucleotides, the CDR3 is TGTGCCAGCAGTTTCCAGGGCAATCAGCCCCAGCATTTT. Translating it yields CASSFQGNQPQHF.

This clone was picked up one time. This chain links TRBV19 with TRBJ2-3; D may be TRBD1 (6 bases). The CDR3 covers 16 residues. CDR1 is LNHDA, CDR2 SQIVND, per germline (reference sequence). V dropped 5 bases and J dropped 1 base, with 16 bases sitting between them. The CDR3 DNA is TGTGCCAGTAGTTCTCCCAGGGGAATGGGCACAGATACGCAGTATTTT. It yields the protein CASSSPRGMGTDTQYF. The full variable domain, completed using reference TRBV19 and TRBJ2-3, is DGGITQSPKYLFRKEGQNVTLSCEQNLNHDAMYWYRQDPGQGLRLIYYSQIVNDFQKGDIAEGYSVSREKKESFPLTVTSAQKNPTAFYLCASSSPRGMGTDTQYFGPGTRLTVL.

This sequence joins TRBV4-1 and TRBJ2-5; no reliable D call. The germline V and J ends were trimmed by 1 base and 2 bases, with 2 bases remaining between them. Per germline, CDR1 MGHRA and CDR2 YSYEKL. CDR3 length: 12 amino acids. The CDR3 loop reads CASSQAQETQYF. The CDR3 region has the DNA TGCGCCAGCAGCCAAGCGCAAGAGACCCAGTACTTC.

V usage is TRBV11-2 and J usage is TRBJ2-7, with D unclear. The V gene lost 5 bases and the J gene lost 6 bases, with 8 bases spanning the gap. There are 11 residues in the CDR3. In germline, CDR1 is SGHAT, CDR2 FQNNGV. Written as DNA, the CDR3 is TGTGCCAGCAGCCGCTTCAGCGAGCAGTACTTC. Encoded protein: CASSRFSEQYF.